This is a list of T cell receptor beta chains from one sample in a study of post-analysis software for immune sequencing data. TCRdb used MiXCR to reprocess the PCR reads, holding one entry per CDR3 protein. The data hold roughly 870,000 distinct CDR3 sequences, with around 50% observed a single time. The sample comprised blood. Receptors originate from a girl aged 10 to 17 with multiple sclerosis. Both conserved end residues are part of each CDR3. A D gene is named only where the DNA matches it firmly. For some rows the clone size is stated as once, few or many, or as a class when expanded; others skip it.

>NA|NA|TRBV20-1|TRBJ2-5
TGCAGTGCTAGAGGACGGGGGCTGTCGAGGGGGAAGGAGACCCAGTACTTC
CSARGRGLSRGKETQYF
>NA|TRBD2|TRBV20-1|TRBJ2-3
TGCAGTGCTGGGACTAGCGGGGGGGCAGATACGCAGTATTTT
CSAGTSGGADTQYF
>few|TRBD2|TRBV20-1|TRBJ2-7
TGCAGTGCTAGAGATTTTGCCGGGACTAGCCGCTCCTACGAGCAGTACTTC
CSARDFAGTSRSYEQYF
>NA|TRBD1|TRBV7-9|TRBJ2-3
TGTGCCAGCAGGCCCCCGGGACAGGGGGCGAGGGGTACGCAGTATTTT
CASRPPGQGARGTQYF
>few|NA|TRBV5-1|TRBJ2-7
TGCGCCAGCAGTACGACTGGGGGACCCGTCGAGCAGTACTTC
CASSTTGGPVEQYF
>NA|TRBD2|TRBV29-1|TRBJ2-5
TGCAGCGTTGAGGAGCGGGGGGGCCTTGAGACCCAGTACTTC
CSVEERGGLETQYF
>once|TRBD2|TRBV7-6|TRBJ2-6
TGTGCCAGCAGCTTAGAGGCTAGCGGTGGGGCCAACGTCCTGACTTTC
CASSLEASGGANVLTF
>once|NA|TRBV5-1|TRBJ2-1
TGCGCCAGCATGCTGGACAATGAGCAGTTCTTC
CASMLDNEQFF
>many|NA|TRBV29-1|TRBJ2-7
TGCAGCGCGGAGGGTTCTTCCTACGAGCAGTACTTC
CSAEGSSYEQYF
>NA|NA|TRBV6-5|TRBJ2-1
TGTGCCAGCAGTTACTTTATGGGGGCGGGGAACAATGAGCAGTTCTTC
CASSYFMGAGNNEQFF
>few|TRBD2|TRBV10-1|TRBJ2-3
TGCGCCAGCAGTGGAGCGGGAGCCGCTACAGATACGCAGTATTTT
CASSGAGAATDTQYF
>NA|NA|TRBV5-6|TRBJ1-2
TGTGCCAGCAGCGCCAATGGACTGACTAACTATGGCTACACCTTC
CASSANGLTNYGYTF
>few|NA|TRBV20-1|TRBJ2-7
TGCAGTGCTAGAGTTGCCTCCTACGAGCAGTACTTC
CSARVASYEQYF
>NA|NA|TRBV9|TRBJ2-7
TGTGCCAGCAGCCCCTTCAGCGAGGCTTCCTACGAGCAGTACTTC
CASSPFSEASYEQYF
>NA|NA|TRBV12-3/TRBV12-4|TRBJ1-2
TGTGCCAGCAGTTTAAACAGGAACTATGGCTACACCTTC
CASSLNRNYGYTF
>NA|NA|TRBV29-1|TRBJ2-1
TGCAGCGTTGAAACAAGGGGGAAAGGTGTGCAGTTCTTC
CSVETRGKGVQFF
>once|NA|TRBV7-9|TRBJ1-2
TGTGCCAGCAGCTTAGATTGGTCTACCGAGAATGGCTACACCTTC
CASSLDWSTENGYTF
>NA|TRBD2|TRBV20-1|TRBJ2-7
TGCAGTGCTAGTGGGCAGCGGGGCAGCTCCTACGAGCAGTACTTC
CSASGQRGSSYEQYF
>NA|TRBD2|TRBV12-3/TRBV12-4|TRBJ2-5
TGTGCCAGCAGTGGACTAGGCGGGGAGACCCAGTACTTC
CASSGLGGETQYF
>few|NA|TRBV6-6|TRBJ2-1
TGTGCCAGCAGGACACAGGGTTGGATGTCCGGAGAGCAGTTCTTC
CASRTQGWMSGEQFF
>NA|TRBD1|TRBV12-3/TRBV12-4|TRBJ1-6
TGTGCCAGCAGTTTCAGCAGGGACAGGACTTCACCCCTCCACTTT
CASSFSRDRTSPLHF
>NA|NA|TRBV7-6|TRBJ2-1
TGTGCCAGCAGCCCACGGTGGGGTAATAAGTCCTACAATGAGCAGTTCTTC
CASSPRWGNKSYNEQFF
>few|TRBD2|TRBV29-1|TRBJ2-7
TGCAGCGTTGGGACTAGCGGCTGGGGTCGCGAGCAGTACTTC
CSVGTSGWGREQYF
>NA|TRBD1|TRBV7-9|TRBJ2-7
TGTGCCAGCAGCCACCGGGACAGGTGGAACGAGCAGTACTTC
CASSHRDRWNEQYF
>NA|NA|TRBV12-3/TRBV12-4|TRBJ2-3
TGTGCCAGCACCGTGACGGCAGATACGCAGTATTTT
CASTVTADTQYF
>NA|NA|TRBV20-1|TRBJ2-5
TGCAGTCATAGGGGGGGCCAAGAGACCCAGTACTTC
CSHRGGQETQYF
>NA|NA|TRBV29-1|TRBJ2-3
TGCAGAGTGACAGGGAGGCACACAGATACGCAGTATTTT
CRVTGRHTDTQYF
>NA|TRBD2|TRBV25-1|TRBJ2-2
TGTGCCAGCAGTTCCCTAGCGGGGGTCACCGGGGAGCTGTTTTTT
CASSSLAGVTGELFF
>NA|TRBD2|TRBV12-3/TRBV12-4|TRBJ2-3
TGTGCCAGCAGTCTTACTAGCGGGGGCTTCACAGATACGCAGTATTTT
CASSLTSGGFTDTQYF
>NA|NA|TRBV20-1|TRBJ2-3
TGCAGTGCTAGAGCGGGGCAACGGGATACGCAGTATTTT
CSARAGQRDTQYF
>NA|TRBD1|TRBV3-1|TRBJ2-7
TGTGCCAGCAGCCGACCGGGGACAGGGAACTACGAGCAGTACTTC
CASSRPGTGNYEQYF
>once|NA|TRBV12-5|TRBJ2-7
TGTGCTAGTGGTGGGACGGACGTTTACGAGCAGTACTTC
CASGGTDVYEQYF
>few|TRBD1|TRBV25-1|TRBJ2-7
TGTGCCAGCGGGGGACAGGGTGGACTCTACGAGCAGTACTTC
CASGGQGGLYEQYF
>many|NA|TRBV7-7|TRBJ2-1
TGTGCCAGCAGTCCATCCGGGGCGTCCGGGCCCTACAATGAGCAGTTCTTC
CASSPSGASGPYNEQFF
>NA|NA|TRBV5-5|TRBJ2-3
TGTGCCAGCAGCCCGGGACTTATCACAGATACGCAGTATTTT
CASSPGLITDTQYF
>NA|TRBD2|TRBV5-1|TRBJ2-1
TGCGCCAGCAGAGTTCTAGCGGGAGGGATGAGTGAGCAGTTCTTC
CASRVLAGGMSEQFF
>NA|TRBD1|TRBV5-1|TRBJ2-3
TGCGCCAGCAGGGACAGGGGGGACACAGATACGCAGTATTTT
CASRDRGDTDTQYF
>NA|NA|TRBV5-5|TRBJ1-1
TGTGCCAGCAGCGAGACAGGCTCGAACACTGAAGCTTTCTTT
CASSETGSNTEAFF
>few|NA|TRBV27|TRBJ1-2
TGTGCCAGCAGACTAGCGGAGGTGGGCTATGGCTACACCTTC
CASRLAEVGYGYTF
>NA|TRBD1|TRBV10-3|TRBJ2-1
TGTGCCATCGGTGTATACAGGGGGATCCACAATGAGCAGTTCTTC
CAIGVYRGIHNEQFF
>NA|TRBD1|TRBV12-3/TRBV12-4|TRBJ1-2
TGTGCCAGCAGCTCCACAGGGGGCAGATTAAGTGGCTACACCTTC
CASSSTGGRLSGYTF
>few|TRBD2|TRBV20-1|TRBJ2-4
TGCAGTGCTAGAGATCGGACTAGCGGGTCCTTAACCAAAAACATTCAGTACTTC
CSARDRTSGSLTKNIQYF
>few|NA|TRBV20-1|TRBJ2-7
TGCAGTGCTAGTTCGTCGGCGCCCGGGGTTGGGGAGCAGTACTTC
CSASSSAPGVGEQYF
>NA|NA|TRBV6-5|TRBJ2-7
TGTGCCAGCAGTTTCTCGGGGGGCGTCTACGAGCAGTACTTC
CASSFSGGVYEQYF
>NA|NA|TRBV7-9|TRBJ1-1
TGTGCCAGCAGCGTAGGACGGCTGAACACTGAAGCTTTCTTT
CASSVGRLNTEAFF
>few|NA|TRBV15|TRBJ2-3
TGTGCCACCAGCAGAGATCGAGGAACGGGCCACACAGATACGCAGTATTTT
CATSRDRGTGHTDTQYF
>NA|TRBD2|TRBV11-2|TRBJ2-6
TGTGCCAGCAGCCGTCCGAAGGGACTAGCGGGGGGACTCGCTGGGGCCAACGTCCTGACTTTC
CASSRPKGLAGGLAGANVLTF
>NA|NA|TRBV29-1|TRBJ2-5
TGCAGCGTTGAAGACGGTAGCGGATCGTACCAAGAGACCCAGTACTTC
CSVEDGSGSYQETQYF
>NA|NA|TRBV7-9|TRBJ2-7
TGTGCCAGCAGCTTAGAGACTAGAGGAACCCAGTACTTC
CASSLETRGTQYF
>NA|NA|TRBV10-3|TRBJ2-7
TGTGCCATCAGTGAGTCGACCACTATCCCGGGCCCATCCTACGAGCAGTACTTC
CAISESTTIPGPSYEQYF
>NA|TRBD2|TRBV5-1|TRBJ2-3
TGCGTCAGCACTAGCGGGGGGACCCACACAGATACGCAGTATTTT
CVSTSGGTHTDTQYF
>few|NA|TRBV29-1|TRBJ2-7
TGCAGCGTTGAAGGGGGGCTTACCTACGAGCAGTACTTC
CSVEGGLTYEQYF
>few|NA|TRBV20-1|TRBJ2-6
TGCAGTGCTATTGCCAAGTTAAGGAACTCTGGGGCCAACGTCCTGACTTTC
CSAIAKLRNSGANVLTF
>few|NA|TRBV5-1|TRBJ1-2
TGCGCCAGCAGCTTGGAGCGAGGTTATGGCTACACCTTC
CASSLERGYGYTF